This T cell receptor (beta chain) is drawn from a study of Ad26.COV2.S vaccination and SARS-CoV-2 variants (dated by TCRdb to about 2021). In the study overall: Vaccine-arm donors came from COV1001, a multicentre, randomized, double-blind, placebo-controlled phase I-IIa trial of Ad26.COV2.S in healthy adults. Ad26.COV2.S was given intramuscularly at 5x10^10 or 1x10^11 viral particles, as a single shot or as two shots 56 days apart. Sequencing of the TCRbeta repertoire served to evaluate the specificity and breadth of SARS-CoV-2-reactive T cell receptors following Ad26.COV2.S vaccination. A total of 32 samples were included in the TCR-sequenced set, comprising some 20 Ad26.COV2.S vaccine recipients, 5 placebo recipients and 8 SARS-CoV-2 convalescent individuals. Trial participants were randomized into five groups of five: low-dose or high-dose Ad26.COV2.S given once or twice, or placebo on both occasions. Investigators did not know the trial group allocation while performing experiments and assessing outcomes.

Study-level results and caveats: Comparing responses between vaccine doses or regimens was not something the study was powered to do. Spike-specific TCR breadth was higher in Ad26.COV2.S recipients than in placebo recipients (P = 0.0014). Substantial breadth of spike-specific CD8+ and CD4+ T cell responses was reported after vaccination. Vaccine and placebo recipients had comparable non-spike TCR breadth, which fits with the vaccine containing only spike. The authors noted that total T cell responses may have been underestimated by the TCR breadth and depth analyses.

For this chain, trimming is 4 bases at the V end and 4 bases at the J end, and the number of junction bases without a gene match is 7. Taken from cysteine to phenylalanine, the CDR3 has 15 residues. CDR3 DNA is the only sequence kept; it has 45 bases, read in frame from the first base. For CDR1 and CDR2, the germline V gene (reference sequence) lists GTSNPN and SVGIG. The immunoSEQ Assay was used to sequence TCRbeta CDR3 regions. After extraction, genomic DNA underwent amplification by bias-controlled multiplex PCR, followed by high-throughput sequencing. Per the original workflow: To quantify the absolute abundance of every unique TCRbeta CDR3 region, sequences were collapsed and filtered. T cell fraction was estimated by normalization of TCRbeta template counts to usable DNA, with usable DNA being measured through amplification of reference genes present in all nucleated cells. Repertoire TCRs were annotated as SARS-CoV-2-specific when V gene, CDR3 amino acid sequence and J gene were exactly matched to a known reactive TCR set. The reference SARS-CoV-2 TCR set was derived from MIRA and filtered for enrichment in COVID-19-positive ImmuneCODE repertoires, a step that removed public or cross-reactive TCRs. Using the MIRA antigens, annotated TCRs were further analysed by specific ORF or by position within an ORF. Breadth was defined as the number of annotated unique rearrangements divided by the total number of unique productive rearrangements, and depth was defined as the summed frequency of the annotated unique rearrangements. TCR breadth was compared between groups using two-sided Wilcoxon rank-sum tests. The table was pulled from immuneACCESS by TCRdb, which kept in-frame rearrangements only. Such tables lose some clones; where checked, under half of the loss comes from unresolved V genes, and the rest has no known cause. V and J calls and clone size are copied from that table; D and trimming were computed from the DNA. This sample lists roughly 330,000 clones; roughly nine tenths were detected once. Roughly 6% of the sample comes from the top ten.

About this clone itself: Its specific antigen is unknown. No base-level quality is on record; no much larger clone is a single base apart.

The treatment or condition label on this specimen signifies: 19 received Ad26.COV2.S at low or high dose, single or two shots; a few received placebo; per-sample allocation not given. Repertoires of vaccine and placebo recipients were sequenced from samples collected on day 63 after the first injection. Cohort 1b enrolled about 25 adults aged 18-55 years at a single site in Boston, USA, between 29 July and 7 August 2020. Ad26.COV2.S consisted of a replication-incompetent adenovirus type 26 vector by which a prefusion-stabilized SARS-CoV-2 spike protein from the original Wuhan strain was expressed.

The V gene is TRBV30 and the J gene is TRBJ1-2; 12 of the junction bases match TRBD1. Material: peripheral blood, obtained in a trial of Ad26.COV2.S vaccine versus placebo. The receptor comes from a person aged 18 to 65 who received the Ad26.COV2.S COVID-19 vaccine or a placebo. The CDR3 region has the sequence CAWKLGQGAFYGYTF. The DNA sequence is as follows: TGTGCCTGGAAGCTGGGACAGGGGGCGTTCTATGGCTACACCTTC.